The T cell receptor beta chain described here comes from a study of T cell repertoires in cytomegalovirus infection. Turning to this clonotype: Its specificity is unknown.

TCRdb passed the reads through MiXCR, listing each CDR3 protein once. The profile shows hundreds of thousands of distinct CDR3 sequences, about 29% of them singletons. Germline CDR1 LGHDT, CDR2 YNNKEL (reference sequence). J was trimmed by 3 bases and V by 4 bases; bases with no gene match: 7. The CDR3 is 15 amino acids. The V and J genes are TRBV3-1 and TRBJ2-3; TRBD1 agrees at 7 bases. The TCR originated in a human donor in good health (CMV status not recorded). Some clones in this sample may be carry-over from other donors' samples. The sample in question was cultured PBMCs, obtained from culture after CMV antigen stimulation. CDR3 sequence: CASSLRTGRTDTQYF. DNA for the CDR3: TGTGCCAGCAGCCTTCGGACAGGCCGGACAGATACGCAGTATTTT.